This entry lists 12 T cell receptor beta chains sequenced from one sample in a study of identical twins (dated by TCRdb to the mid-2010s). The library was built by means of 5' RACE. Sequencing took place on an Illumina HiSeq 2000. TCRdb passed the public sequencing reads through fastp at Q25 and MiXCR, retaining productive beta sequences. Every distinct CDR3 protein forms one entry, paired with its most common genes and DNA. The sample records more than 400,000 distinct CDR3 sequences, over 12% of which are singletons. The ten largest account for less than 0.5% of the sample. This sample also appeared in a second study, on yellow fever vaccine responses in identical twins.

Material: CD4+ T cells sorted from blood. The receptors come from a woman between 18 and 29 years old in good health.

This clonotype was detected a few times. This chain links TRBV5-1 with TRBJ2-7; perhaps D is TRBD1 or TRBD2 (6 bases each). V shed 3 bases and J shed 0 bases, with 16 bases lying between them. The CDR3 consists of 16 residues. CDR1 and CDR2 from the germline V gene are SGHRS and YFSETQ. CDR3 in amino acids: CASSSSGGPYSYEQYF. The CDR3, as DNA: TGCGCCAGCAGCTCCAGTGGGGGGCCTTACTCCTACGAGCAGTACTTC. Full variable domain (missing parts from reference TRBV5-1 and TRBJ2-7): KAGVTQTPRYLIKTRGQQVTLSCSPISGHRSVSWYQQTPGQGLQFLFEYFSETQRNKGNFPGRFSGRQFSNSRSEMNVSTLELGDSALYLCASSSSGGPYSYEQYFGPGTRLTVT.

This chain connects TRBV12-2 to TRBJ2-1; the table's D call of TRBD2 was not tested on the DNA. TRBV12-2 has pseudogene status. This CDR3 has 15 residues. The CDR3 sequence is CASRRTWGGNNEQFF. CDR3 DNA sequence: TGTGCAAGTCGCCGCACTTGGGGAGGGAACAATGAGCAGTTCTTC.

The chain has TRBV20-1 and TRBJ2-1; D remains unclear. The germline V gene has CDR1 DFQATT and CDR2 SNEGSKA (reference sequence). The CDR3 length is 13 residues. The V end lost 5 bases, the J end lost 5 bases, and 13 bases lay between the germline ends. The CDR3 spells CSAEDRRHNEQFF. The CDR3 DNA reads TGCAGTGCTGAGGATCGGCGTCACAATGAGCAGTTCTTC.

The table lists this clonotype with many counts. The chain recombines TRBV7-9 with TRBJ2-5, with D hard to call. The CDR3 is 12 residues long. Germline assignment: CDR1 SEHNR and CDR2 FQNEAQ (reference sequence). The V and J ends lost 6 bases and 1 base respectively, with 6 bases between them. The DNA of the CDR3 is TGTGCCAGCAGTCCCATCCAAGAGACCCAGTACTTC. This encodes CASSPIQETQYF.

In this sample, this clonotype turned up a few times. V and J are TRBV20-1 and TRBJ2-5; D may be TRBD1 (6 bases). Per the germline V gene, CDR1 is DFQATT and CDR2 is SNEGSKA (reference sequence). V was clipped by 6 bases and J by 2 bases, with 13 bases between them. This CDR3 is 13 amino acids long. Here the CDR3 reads CSASQGLQETQYF. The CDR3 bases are TGCAGTGCGTCCCAGGGGCTTCAAGAGACCCAGTACTTC.

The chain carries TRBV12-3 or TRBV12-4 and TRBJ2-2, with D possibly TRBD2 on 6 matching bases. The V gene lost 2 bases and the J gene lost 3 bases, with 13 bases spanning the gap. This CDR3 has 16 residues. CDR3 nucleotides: TGTGCCAGCAGTTTATCGTTGGAGGGAGACACCGGGGAGCTGTTTTTT. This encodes CASSLSLEGDTGELFF.

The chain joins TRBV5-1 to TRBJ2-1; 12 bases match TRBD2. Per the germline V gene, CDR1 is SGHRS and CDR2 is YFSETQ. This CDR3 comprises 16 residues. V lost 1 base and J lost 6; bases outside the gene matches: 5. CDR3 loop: CASSLLLAGGSNEQFF. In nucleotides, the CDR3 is TGCGCCAGCAGCTTGTTACTAGCGGGAGGTTCCAATGAGCAGTTCTTC.

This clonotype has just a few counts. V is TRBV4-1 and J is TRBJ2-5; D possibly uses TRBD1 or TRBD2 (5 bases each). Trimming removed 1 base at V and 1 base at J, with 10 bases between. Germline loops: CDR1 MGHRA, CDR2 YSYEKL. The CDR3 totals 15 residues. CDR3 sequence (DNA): TGCGCCAGCAGCCAAGCCGGGGCAGGCCAAGAGACCCAGTACTTC. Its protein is CASSQAGAGQETQYF.

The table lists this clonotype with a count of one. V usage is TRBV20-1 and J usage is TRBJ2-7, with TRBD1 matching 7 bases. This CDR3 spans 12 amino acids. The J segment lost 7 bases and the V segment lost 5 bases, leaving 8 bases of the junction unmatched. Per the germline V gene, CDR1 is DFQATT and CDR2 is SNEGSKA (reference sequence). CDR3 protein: CSALVTGVEQYF. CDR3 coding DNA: TGCAGTGCTCTGGTAACAGGGGTAGAGCAGTACTTC.

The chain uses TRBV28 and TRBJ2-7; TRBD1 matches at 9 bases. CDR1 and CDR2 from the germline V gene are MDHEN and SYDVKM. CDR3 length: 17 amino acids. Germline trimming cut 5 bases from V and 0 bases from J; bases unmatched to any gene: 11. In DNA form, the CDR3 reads TGTGCCAGCAGTACCAAAGCCGGGACAGGGAACTCCTACGAGCAGTACTTC. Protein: CASSTKAGTGNSYEQYF.

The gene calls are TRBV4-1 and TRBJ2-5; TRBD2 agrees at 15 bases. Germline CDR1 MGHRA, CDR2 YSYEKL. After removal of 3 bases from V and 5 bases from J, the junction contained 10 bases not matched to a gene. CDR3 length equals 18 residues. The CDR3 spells CASSHTPGLAGGVETQYF. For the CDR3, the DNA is TGCGCCAGCAGCCATACACCGGGACTAGCGGGGGGTGTGGAGACCCAGTACTTC.

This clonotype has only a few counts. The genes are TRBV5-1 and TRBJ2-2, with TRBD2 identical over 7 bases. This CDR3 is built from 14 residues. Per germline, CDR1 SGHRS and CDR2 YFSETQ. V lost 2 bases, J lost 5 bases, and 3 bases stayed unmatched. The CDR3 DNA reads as TGCGCCAGCAGCTTCGGGACTATTACCGGGGAGCTGTTTTTT. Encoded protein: CASSFGTITGELFF.